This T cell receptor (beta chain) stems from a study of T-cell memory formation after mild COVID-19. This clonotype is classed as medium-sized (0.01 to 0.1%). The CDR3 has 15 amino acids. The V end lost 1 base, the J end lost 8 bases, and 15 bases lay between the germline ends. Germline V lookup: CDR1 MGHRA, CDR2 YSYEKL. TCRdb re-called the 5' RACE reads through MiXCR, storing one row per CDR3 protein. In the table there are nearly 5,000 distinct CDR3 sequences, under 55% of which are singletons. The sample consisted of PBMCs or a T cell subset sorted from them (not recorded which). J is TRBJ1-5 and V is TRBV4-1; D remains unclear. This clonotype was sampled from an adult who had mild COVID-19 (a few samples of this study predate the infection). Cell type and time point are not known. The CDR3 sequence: CASSQVILSGEPQHF. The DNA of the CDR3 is TGCGCCAGCAGCCAAGTAATCTTGTCGGGCGAGCCCCAGCATTTT.